The present entry profiles one T cell receptor beta chain with its context. The sample belongs to a study of shared T cell receptors in the human thymus. The J segment lost 8 bases and the V segment lost 8 bases, leaving 11 bases of the junction unmatched. The germline CDR1 and CDR2 sequences are ENHRY and SYGVKD. The CDR3 runs to 14 residues. Assay: immunoSEQ multiplex PCR; the TCRdb copy retains only in-frame clones and omits some. The data hold hundreds of thousands of clones, with roughly 90% observed a single time. The same sample was also used in a study of human thymus T cells. From that paper: During corrective heart surgery, resections were taken, and the thymus tissue came from them. Seemingly biased V and J gene usage marked thymic and blood repertoires. Related research examined unrelated individuals and reported that their thymic repertoires overlapped highly.

This chain links TRBV10-3 with TRBJ1-4; TRBD1 aligns across 7 bases. Material for sequencing was thymocytes. The sequence was collected from a boy under two years old with a congenital heart defect. Written as DNA, the CDR3 is TGTGCCATCGGACGAGACAGGGTAGGGGAAAAACTGTTTTTT. It encodes CAIGRDRVGEKLFF.